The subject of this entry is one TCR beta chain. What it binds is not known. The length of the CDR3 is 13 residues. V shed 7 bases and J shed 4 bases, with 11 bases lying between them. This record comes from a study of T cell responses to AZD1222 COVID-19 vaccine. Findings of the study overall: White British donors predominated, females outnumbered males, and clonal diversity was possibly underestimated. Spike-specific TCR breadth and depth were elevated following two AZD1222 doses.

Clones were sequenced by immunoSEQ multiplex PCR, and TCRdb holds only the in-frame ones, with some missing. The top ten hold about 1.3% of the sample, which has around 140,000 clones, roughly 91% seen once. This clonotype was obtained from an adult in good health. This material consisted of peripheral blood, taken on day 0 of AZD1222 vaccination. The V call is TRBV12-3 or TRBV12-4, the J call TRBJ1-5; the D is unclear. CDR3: CASTRDLNQPQHF. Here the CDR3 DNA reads TGTGCCAGCACCCGGGATCTTAATCAGCCCCAGCATTTT.